These 16 T cell receptor beta chains originate from one sample sequenced in a study of T cells in Graves' hyperthyroidism and ophthalmopathy. Regions amplified from RNA transcripts were the TCR beta CDR3 regions. Primed by the HTBI set, a first-round RT-PCR was run on the TCR CDR3. TCRdb passed the multiplex PCR reads through MiXCR, listing each CDR3 protein once. The data contain about 260,000 distinct CDR3 sequences, 20% to 25% of them singletons. Source material: blood. These receptors all come from a man aged 30 to 39 with Graves' ophthalmopathy.

V usage is TRBV28 and J usage is TRBJ2-7, with a tentative D call TRBD1 (6 bases). The ends were cut back, 2 bases at V and 9 bases at J, with 14 bases in the middle. Germline V gives CDR1 MDHEN, CDR2 SYDVKM. The CDR3 consists of 13 residues. Here the CDR3 DNA reads TGTGCCAGCAGTTTAACCAAACAGGGTTGGCAGTACTTC. It specifies CASSLTKQGWQYF.

This clonotype was seen more than once but under ten times. V and J are TRBV6-2 or TRBV6-3 and TRBJ2-7; D call uncertain. The CDR3 is 13 residues long. V was shortened by 5 bases and J by 3 bases, with 11 bases between the two germline ends. Germline V gene data show CDR1 as MNHEY and CDR2 as SVGEGT. CDR3: CASSLYRNYEQYF. The CDR3 nucleotides read TGTGCCAGCAGTCTTTACCGAAACTACGAGCAGTACTTC.

This clonotype was seen a few times. The V and J genes are TRBV19 and TRBJ2-2; D not certain. The V end was cut by 0 bases, the J end by 4 bases, with 6 bases between. CDR3 length: 14 amino acids. Germline V lookup: CDR1 LNHDA, CDR2 SQIVND (reference sequence). The CDR3 coding sequence is TGTGCCAGTAGTATAGATCCGGGCACCGGGGAGCTGTTTTTT. Translated: CASSIDPGTGELFF.

This chain joins TRBV6-1 and TRBJ2-2, with 9 bases lining up with TRBD2. V lost 5 bases to trimming and J lost 8 bases; unmatched junction nucleotides: 6. The CDR3 has 14 residues. The germline V gene has CDR1 MNHNS and CDR2 SASEGT. This chain's CDR3 is CASSPHSGRGELFF. The CDR3 DNA is TGTGCCAGCAGTCCCCACAGCGGGAGGGGGGAGCTGTTTTTT.

The chain carries TRBV5-5 and TRBJ2-1, with 7 positions matching TRBD2. Germline V gives CDR1 SGHKS, CDR2 YYEKEE (reference sequence). The V and J ends lost 5 bases and 8 bases, in that order; junction bases with no gene match: 16. The CDR3 runs 16 residues. The CDR3 spells CASSPEGRALRYEQFF. The DNA for the CDR3 is TGTGCCAGCAGTCCGGAAGGGAGGGCCCTCCGGTATGAGCAGTTCTTC.

This clonotype was detected a few times. CDR3 protein: CASSPSPGANQPQHF. DNA of the CDR3: TGCGCCAGCAGCCCGTCGCCAGGCGCCAATCAGCCCCAGCATTTT. The chain carries TRBV4-1 and TRBJ1-5; D call uncertain. Trimming pared 4 bases from V and 3 bases from J, leaving 13 bases between. The germline CDR1 and CDR2 sequences are MGHRA and YSYEKL. The CDR3 totals 15 residues.

In its sample, this clonotype was seen once. The chain carries TRBV5-1 and TRBJ2-1; 9 bases agree with TRBD1. This CDR3 has 14 residues. Trimming removed 0 bases from V and 7 bases from J; junction bases left unmatched: 2. CDR1 and CDR2 from the germline V gene are SGHRS and YFSETQ. The CDR3 sequence is CASSLGDRANEQFF. As DNA, the CDR3 is TGCGCCAGCAGCTTGGGGGACAGGGCTAATGAGCAGTTCTTC. Full variable domain (outside the CDR3, taken from reference TRBV5-1 and TRBJ2-1): KAGVTQTPRYLIKTRGQQVTLSCSPISGHRSVSWYQQTPGQGLQFLFEYFSETQRNKGNFPGRFSGRQFSNSRSEMNVSTLELGDSALYLCASSLGDRANEQFFGPGTRLTVL.

Ten or more counts support this clonotype. The chain is built from TRBV5-1 and TRBJ1-1; D is undetermined. This CDR3 has 15 residues. Germline assignment: CDR1 SGHRS and CDR2 YFSETQ. V lost 3 bases, J lost 4 bases, and 16 bases lay in between. The CDR3 sequence: CASSYLTASVTEAFF. CDR3 nucleotides: TGCGCCAGCAGCTATTTGACTGCCAGTGTCACTGAAGCTTTCTTT.

In this sample, this clonotype turned up many times. This chain joins TRBV9 and TRBJ2-3; TRBD2 matches at 8 bases. The V and J ends lost 4 bases and 5 bases, in that order; junction bases with no gene match: 12. There are 16 residues in the CDR3. The germline CDR1 and CDR2 sequences are SGDLS and YYNGEE. CDR3 DNA: TGTGCCAGCAGCCCCTCACTAGGCCTAGCGGGAGATACGCAGTATTTT. Protein product: CASSPSLGLAGDTQYF.

The chain has TRBV5-4 and TRBJ2-7, with D possibly TRBD1 on 5 matching bases. Trimming removed 5 bases at V and 2 bases at J, with 14 bases between. The CDR3 is 14 amino acids. Germline assignment: CDR1 SGHNT and CDR2 YYREEE (reference sequence). The CDR3, as DNA: TGTGCCAGCAGTCCCAGGGTCCGGACCTACGAGCAGTACTTC. This gives the protein CASSPRVRTYEQYF. Using reference TRBV5-4 and TRBJ2-7 for the parts outside the CDR3, the full variable domain is ETGVTQSPTHLIKTRGQQVTLRCSSQSGHNTVSWYQQALGQGPQFIFQYYREEENGRGNFPPRFSGLQFPNYSSELNVNALELDDSALYLCASSPRVRTYEQYFGPGTRLTVT.

This clonotype has a count of ten or more. CDR3 bases: TGTGCCAGCAGCCAAGATTTGTCGGGAGGGCCCTACGAGCAGTACTTC. It is translated as CASSQDLSGGPYEQYF. The chain has TRBV3-1 and TRBJ2-7; TRBD2 aligns across 8 bases. The CDR3 is 16 amino acids. CDR1 and CDR2 from the germline V gene are LGHDT and YNNKEL (reference sequence). J was trimmed by 2 bases and V by 0 bases; bases with no gene match: 6.

This clonotype was detected many times. V usage is TRBV28 and J usage is TRBJ2-1; 7 bases match TRBD2. Per germline, CDR1 MDHEN and CDR2 SYDVKM. This CDR3 is 13 amino acids long. V gave up 2 bases and J gave up 7 bases; unmatched junction bases: 2. The CDR3 DNA sequence: TGTGCCAGCAGTTTACGTAGCGGGAATGAGCAGTTCTTC. It specifies CASSLRSGNEQFF.

This chain uses TRBV10-3 with TRBJ1-5; D call uncertain. Looked up from germline, CDR1 is ENHRY and CDR2 is SYGVKD. The CDR3 runs to 13 residues. Trimming shortened V by 0 bases and J by 5 bases, and 5 bases separated the two germline ends. The CDR3 DNA follows: TGTGCCATCAGTGAGTCTAATTATCAGCCCCAGCATTTT. Its translation is CAISESNYQPQHF.

A few counts support this clonotype. The V gene is TRBV30, the J gene TRBJ2-3; D possibly corresponds to TRBD2 (6 bases). V lost 0 bases and J 2 bases, leaving 12 bases between the germline ends. CDR1 and CDR2 from the germline V gene are GTSNPN and SVGIG (reference sequence). The CDR3 is 15 amino acids. The CDR3 sequence is CAWSVGGRTTDTQYF. In DNA, the CDR3 is TGTGCCTGGAGTGTCGGGGGACGAACCACAGATACGCAGTATTTT.

This CDR3 reads CASSTGTAQETQYF. For the CDR3, the DNA is TGTGCCAGCAGTACCGGGACAGCACAAGAGACCCAGTACTTC. The chain recombines TRBV2 with TRBJ2-5; TRBD1 aligns across 7 bases. The V gene end was trimmed by 5 bases and the J gene end by 2 bases; junction bases not matched to a gene: 5. Germline V CDR1 and CDR2: SNHLY, FYNNEI. The CDR3 is made up of 14 amino acids.

This clonotype was seen a handful of times. V is TRBV4-1 and J is TRBJ2-1, with 7 bases that match TRBD2. The CDR3 covers 15 residues. After removal of 0 bases from V and 2 bases from J, the junction contained 1 base not matched to a gene. Germline CDR1 is MGHRA and CDR2 is YSYEKL. CDR3 residues: CASSQDGLAYNEQFF. The DNA of the CDR3 is TGCGCCAGCAGCCAAGACGGACTAGCCTACAATGAGCAGTTCTTC.